Presented here are 17 T cell receptor beta chains from one specimen sequenced in a study of cytomegalovirus exposure and HLA in healthy donors (TCRdb year 2017). To prepare the library, the immunoSEQ multiplex PCR assay was applied. TCRdb took over this immuneACCESS table, retaining in-frame rearrangements with V and J assigned. Such tables are incomplete; in checked studies, under half of the missing clones stem from an unresolved V gene, and the remainder is unexplained. The sample profile shows approximately 65,000 clones; approximately 92% of them were found once. In total, the top ten clones hold about 5.7% of the sample. The sample was PBMCs. The receptors come from a man aged 18 to 30 in good health and CMV-seropositive.

The chain recombines TRBV27 with TRBJ1-1, with D possibly TRBD1 on 5 matching bases. The CDR3 consists of 13 residues. The germline V gene has CDR1 MNHEY and CDR2 SMNVEV (reference sequence). V dropped 6 bases and J dropped 5 bases, with 13 bases sitting between them. In DNA, the CDR3 is TGTGCCAGCAGGGTGGGAGGGGAAACTGAAGCTTTCTTT. Translating it yields CASRVGGETEAFF.

For the CDR3, the DNA is TGTGCCAGCAGTGAATTAAGCACAGATACGCAGTATTTT. Residues: CASSELSTDTQYF. J is TRBJ2-3 and V is TRBV6-1; no definite D call. V lost 2 bases and J lost 0, with 3 bases in between. This CDR3 spans 13 amino acids. Germline-derived CDR1 and CDR2 are MNHNS and SASEGT.

The gene calls are TRBV30 and TRBJ2-7; no clear D. The germline V and J ends were trimmed by 1 base and 7 bases, with 11 bases remaining between them. The germline V gene encodes CDR1 GTSNPN and CDR2 SVGIG (reference sequence). This CDR3 spans 12 amino acids. The CDR3 bases are TGTGCCTGGAGTGAGGAAACAGTAGAGCAGTACTTC. Translated: CAWSEETVEQYF.

The chain has TRBV7-2 and TRBJ2-1, with 11 positions matching TRBD1. Unmatched junction bases numbered 10, after V lost 0 bases and J lost 9 bases. Germline loops: CDR1 SGHTA, CDR2 FQGNSA. This CDR3 has 17 residues. Here the CDR3 reads CASSLALRGQGGVEQFF. In DNA form, the CDR3 reads TGTGCCAGCAGCTTAGCGCTTAGGGGACAGGGGGGGGTTGAGCAGTTCTTC.

This rearrangement joins TRBV7-3 to TRBJ2-1; D might be TRBD1 (6 bases). Per the germline V gene, CDR1 is SGHTA and CDR2 is FQGTGA. V was cut by 6 bases and J by 2 bases, with 14 bases left in between. The CDR3 runs to 15 residues. CDR3 coding DNA: TGTGCCAGCAGATTCAGGGGTTTGACCTACAATGAGCAGTTCTTC. Amino acid sequence: CASRFRGLTYNEQFF.

The V and J genes are TRBV7-9 and TRBJ2-3, with 10 bases identical to TRBD1. V dropped 5 bases and J dropped 1; count of bases not matched to a gene: 3. CDR3 length equals 15 residues. Per germline, CDR1 SEHNR and CDR2 FQNEAQ (reference sequence). For the CDR3, the DNA is TGTGCCAGCAGCGCCGGGACAGGGGGCACAGATACGCAGTATTTT. This codes for CASSAGTGGTDTQYF.

The chain is built from TRBV5-4 and TRBJ2-7; 7 positions match TRBD2. V trimming: 6 bases; J trimming: 7 bases; junction bases outside the gene matches: 13. Germline values: CDR1 SGHNT, CDR2 YYREEE (reference sequence). The CDR3 loop spans 14 amino acids. This chain's CDR3 is CASNWGGGRGEQYF. CDR3 DNA: TGTGCCAGCAACTGGGGGGGAGGGCGAGGAGAGCAGTACTTC.

The chain recombines TRBV6-6 with TRBJ1-4; D not resolved. CDR3 length: 13 residues. Germline V gene lookup returns CDR1 MNHNY and CDR2 SVGAGI (reference sequence). Trimming removed 7 bases at V and 7 bases at J, with 13 bases between. The CDR3 reads CASTTKGVEKLFF. For the CDR3, the DNA is TGTGCCAGCACCACAAAGGGAGTTGAAAAACTGTTTTTT.

The genes are TRBV19 and TRBJ1-2, with a weak D call TRBD1 (6 bases). V was shortened by 5 bases and J by 4 bases, with 14 bases between the two germline ends. Germline V gene lookup returns CDR1 LNHDA and CDR2 SQIVND (reference sequence). This CDR3 has 14 amino acids. In DNA, the CDR3 is TGTGCCAGTAGTGGGGGGGCACAGGGCTATGGCTACACCTTC. Translated, it gives CASSGGAQGYGYTF. The entire variable domain, with the rest obtained from reference TRBV19 and TRBJ1-2, is as follows: DGGITQSPKYLFRKEGQNVTLSCEQNLNHDAMYWYRQDPGQGLRLIYYSQIVNDFQKGDIAEGYSVSREKKESFPLTVTSAQKNPTAFYLCASSGGAQGYGYTFGSGTRLTVV.

This clone appeared a single time. The chain couples TRBV28 to TRBJ1-4; possibly TRBD1 for D (5 bases). Looked up from germline, CDR1 is MDHEN and CDR2 is SYDVKM. Between the trimmed V and J ends, which lost 5 bases and 5 bases, there was a span of 15 bases. The CDR3 runs to 15 residues. This CDR3 is CASSGGGDSNEKLFF. In DNA, the CDR3 is TGTGCCAGCAGTGGGGGAGGGGACTCGAATGAAAAACTGTTTTTT.

The J gene is TRBJ1-2, the V gene TRBV19; 12 bases map to TRBD1. V was clipped by 6 bases and J by 7 bases; unmatched bases: 6. Germline V gene sequence: CDR1 LNHDA, CDR2 SQIVND (reference sequence). CDR3 size: 14 residues. CDR3 DNA: TGTGCCAGTAGATCGGGACAGGGGGCGATTGGCTACACCTTC. This encodes CASRSGQGAIGYTF.

This clone was seen only once. V gene TRBV5-4 combines with J gene TRBJ2-7, with 9 bases fitting TRBD1. The germline gives CDR1 SGHNT, CDR2 YYREEE (reference sequence). V lost 3 bases to trimming and J lost 7 bases; unmatched junction nucleotides: 8. The CDR3 runs to 14 residues. The CDR3 DNA reads as TGTGCCAGCAGCTCTACAGGGGGCGCTTGGGAGCAGTACTTC. It translates to CASSSTGGAWEQYF.

The chain couples TRBV28 to TRBJ2-5, with TRBD1 matching over 8 bases. The CDR3 sequence is 12 residues long. V shed 6 bases and J 8 bases; nucleotides not matched to a gene: 5. CDR1 is MDHEN, CDR2 SYDVKM, per germline. CDR3: CASRQGVGTQYF. The CDR3 DNA is TGTGCCAGCAGACAGGGGGTAGGAACCCAGTACTTC.

The chain combines TRBV27 with TRBJ2-3; D call uncertain. Germline CDR1 MNHEY, CDR2 SMNVEV (reference sequence). Trimming stripped 5 bases from V and 1 base from J, with 10 bases between. This CDR3 spans 14 amino acids. The CDR3 sequence is CASSLNMGTDTQYF. CDR3 sequence (DNA): TGTGCCAGCAGTCTCAACATGGGCACAGATACGCAGTATTTT.

This chain uses TRBV7-3 with TRBJ2-5; TRBD2 aligns across 9 bases. CDR1 and CDR2 from the germline V gene are SGHTA and FQGTGA. V gave up 1 base and J gave up 5 bases; unmatched junction bases: 5. The CDR3 spans 15 residues. The chain's CDR3 is CASSLISGSLETQYF. The CDR3 DNA reads as TGTGCCAGCAGCTTAATTAGCGGGAGTCTGGAGACCCAGTACTTC. The variable domain in full, completed from reference TRBV7-3 and TRBJ2-5, reads GAGVSQTPSNKVTEKGKYVELRCDPISGHTALYWYRQSLGQGPEFLIYFQGTGAADDSGLPNDRFFAVRPEGSVSTLKIQRTERGDSAVYLCASSLISGSLETQYFGPGTRLLVL.

The chain combines TRBV27 with TRBJ2-7; a weak D match, TRBD2 (7 bases). The CDR3 has 17 residues. The ends were cut back, 3 bases at V and 6 bases at J, with 24 bases in the middle. Germline loops: CDR1 MNHEY, CDR2 SMNVEV (reference sequence). DNA for the CDR3: TGTGCCAGCAGTTTTGCCAGCCCCACAGGGAGGGTAGGCGAGCAGTACTTC. As protein: CASSFASPTGRVGEQYF.

J is TRBJ1-3 and V is TRBV5-1; D is undetermined. Germline CDR1 SGHRS, CDR2 YFSETQ. CDR3 length: 16 amino acids. The germline V and J ends were trimmed by 0 bases and 3 bases, with 13 bases remaining between them. The CDR3 protein is CASSLESGLRGNTIYF. The CDR3 nucleotides are TGCGCCAGCAGCTTGGAATCGGGGTTACGTGGAAACACCATATATTTT.